Each of the 6 T cell receptor beta chains below was sequenced from the same sample in a study of Ad26.COV2.S vaccination and SARS-CoV-2 variants. The table came from immunoSEQ multiplex PCR; TCRdb's copy has only in-frame clones and leaves some out. The sample includes some 45,000 clones, 65% to 90% of them seen just once. Sequenced here: peripheral blood, sampled after recovery from COVID-19. The receptors derive from a human donor who had recovered from COVID-19.

Only a few counts were recorded for this clone. The rearrangement uses TRBV6-5 and TRBJ1-2, with D tentatively TRBD1 (6 bases). The V gene's germline CDR1 is MNHEY and CDR2 SVGAGI. The ends were cut back, 6 bases at V and 5 bases at J, with 16 bases in the middle. This CDR3 region has 14 residues. CDR3: CASRPGVSGYGYTF. The CDR3 DNA is TGTGCCAGCAGGCCAGGGGTTTCGGGGTATGGCTACACCTTC.

In DNA form, the CDR3 reads TGTGCCAGCAGCGTAACTGACAGGGTTGAGGGCTACACCTTC. It encodes CASSVTDRVEGYTF. The chain links TRBV9 to TRBJ1-2; 7 bases are a match to TRBD1. V lost 1 base to trimming and J lost 8 bases; unmatched junction nucleotides: 8. Germline V gene data show CDR1 as SGDLS and CDR2 as YYNGEE. This CDR3 is built from 14 residues.

The V gene is TRBV5-4, the J gene TRBJ1-2; 7 bases map to TRBD1. V shed 0 bases, J shed 7 bases, and the junction held 6 bases outside the gene matches. Germline lookup yields CDR1 SGHNT and CDR2 YYREEE (reference sequence). This CDR3 has 14 residues. The CDR3 sequence: CASSLGGQDSGYTF. CDR3 in DNA: TGTGCCAGCAGCTTGGGAGGACAGGACTCTGGCTACACCTTC.

This clone was observed once. This chain uses TRBV3-1 (or the pseudogene TRBV3-2) with TRBJ2-1; possibly TRBD2 for D (6 bases). With 3 bases removed from V and 2 bases from J, the gap between germline ends came to 14 bases. This CDR3 is built from 16 residues. Germline V gives CDR1 LGHDT, CDR2 YNNKEL (reference sequence). The chain's CDR3 is CASSHLAVGAYNEQFF. DNA for the CDR3: TGTGCCAGCAGCCATTTAGCGGTAGGGGCCTACAATGAGCAGTTCTTC.

In its sample, this clone was seen a few times. This chain links TRBV24-1 with TRBJ2-1, with 7 bases fitting TRBD2. The V gene end was trimmed by 2 bases and the J gene end by 0 bases; junction bases not matched to a gene: 3. Per the germline V gene, CDR1 is KGHDR and CDR2 is SFDVKD. This CDR3 is built from 16 residues. The CDR3 sequence is CATSDSGGGSYNEQFF. The DNA of the CDR3 is TGTGCCACCAGTGATTCGGGGGGAGGCTCCTACAATGAGCAGTTCTTC.

The gene calls are TRBV19 and TRBJ1-1; the D gene is possibly TRBD1 (5 bases). In germline, CDR1 is LNHDA, CDR2 SQIVND (reference sequence). This CDR3 contains 17 residues. The germline V and J ends were trimmed by 3 bases and 4 bases, with 21 bases remaining between them. CDR3 in DNA: TGTGCCAGTAGTATCTTTGGGAGGGGAGTTGCGGGCACTGAAGCTTTCTTT. Translation: CASSIFGRGVAGTEAFF.